Below are 4 T cell receptor beta chains sequenced from a single sample in a study of blood T cell repertoires in COVID-19. The data were produced by immunoSEQ multiplex PCR, yet TCRdb's version contains in-frame clones alone and is incomplete. The table shows tens of thousands of clones, with about 85% occurring only once. Sequencing used peripheral blood. These receptors were taken from a human donor in a cohort sampled during active COVID-19.

The chain is built from TRBV2 and TRBJ2-1; possibly TRBD2 for D (6 bases). The CDR3 has 13 residues. V was shortened by 8 bases and J by 5 bases, with 13 bases between the two germline ends. Germline V lookup: CDR1 SNHLY, CDR2 FYNNEI. CDR3 protein: CASWVSGNNEQFF. The CDR3 bases are TGTGCCAGCTGGGTTAGCGGAAACAATGAGCAGTTCTTC.

This clone was counted only a few times. The chain combines TRBV7-8 with TRBJ2-1; D perhaps matches TRBD2 (7 bases). Trimming took 0 bases from V and 8 from J, leaving 11 bases between them. Germline V CDR1 and CDR2: SGHVS, FQNEAQ. The CDR3 totals 14 residues. This chain's CDR3 is CASSLAGGPDEQFF. CDR3 nucleotide sequence: TGTGCCAGCAGCTTAGCGGGGGGGCCCGATGAGCAGTTCTTC.

CDR3 amino acids: CATSSSGLTGELFF. The CDR3 coding sequence is TGCGCCACCAGCTCTAGCGGGCTCACCGGGGAGCTGTTTTTT. V gene TRBV10-2 combines with J gene TRBJ2-2; 8 positions match TRBD2. Germline V gene data show CDR1 as WSHSY and CDR2 as SAAADI. V dropped 10 bases and J dropped 4; count of bases not matched to a gene: 8. CDR3 size: 14 residues.

The V and J genes are TRBV5-1 and TRBJ2-2, with 10 bases identical to TRBD1. Unmatched junction bases numbered 9, after V lost 4 bases and J lost 6 bases. This CDR3 contains 16 residues. Per germline, CDR1 SGHRS and CDR2 YFSETQ. The CDR3 region is CASSVRTGGRPGELFF. The CDR3 coding sequence is TGCGCCAGCAGCGTTCGGACAGGGGGTCGGCCCGGGGAGCTGTTTTTT.